The 12 T cell receptor beta chains below were found in one sample sequenced in a study of cytomegalovirus exposure and HLA in healthy donors. This PCR relied on a set of 60 Vbeta primers and 13 Jbeta primers. Method: immunoSEQ multiplex PCR; TCRdb's copy keeps in-frame clones and lacks some. The table shows approximately 110,000 clones, with about 61% occurring only once. Material: PBMCs. The source is a young woman in good health and CMV-seronegative.

J is TRBJ2-1 and V is TRBV19; D remains ambiguous. Germline values: CDR1 LNHDA, CDR2 SQIVND (reference sequence). The CDR3 covers 13 residues. V was trimmed by 0 bases and J by 7 bases, leaving 7 bases between them. In nucleotides, the CDR3 is TGTGCCAGTAGTATAGATCGCAGAAATGAGCAGTTCTTC. It is translated as CASSIDRRNEQFF.

The CDR3 protein is CASSRPIQGLATNEKLFF. The CDR3 DNA reads TGCGCCAGCAGCCGACCGATCCAGGGACTAGCAACTAATGAAAAACTGTTTTTT. The chain carries TRBV4-1 and TRBJ1-4; the D gene is possibly TRBD1 (5 bases). V lost 4 bases to trimming and J lost 0 bases, with 18 bases between them. Germline-derived CDR1 and CDR2 are MGHRA and YSYEKL. This CDR3 spans 18 amino acids.

The chain links TRBV6-5 to TRBJ2-7; the match to TRBD2 covers 7 bases. This CDR3 has 15 amino acids. V lost 6 bases to trimming and J lost 1 base; unmatched junction nucleotides: 9. The germline V gene has CDR1 MNHEY and CDR2 SVGAGI. The CDR3, as DNA: TGTGCCAGCAGGGGTCTAGCGGAGGGTTCCTACGAGCAGTACTTC. Its protein product is CASRGLAEGSYEQYF.

V gene TRBV9 combines with J gene TRBJ2-2; maybe TRBD2 (5 bases). Germline V gene lookup returns CDR1 SGDLS and CDR2 YYNGEE. Deletions cut 2 bases from V and 5 bases from J, with 16 bases between. This CDR3 is built from 16 residues. CDR3 loop: CASSVRRLAATGELFF. The CDR3 nucleotides read TGTGCCAGCAGCGTTAGGAGGCTAGCTGCGACCGGGGAGCTGTTTTTT.

This sequence joins TRBV29-1 and TRBJ2-5; 13 bases are shared with TRBD2. Germline values: CDR1 SQVTM, CDR2 ANQGSEA. This CDR3 has 14 amino acids. The trim removed 4 bases at V and 5 bases at J, leaving 4 bases unmatched. CDR3 loop: CSVVLAGGRETQYF. As DNA, the CDR3 is TGCAGCGTTGTACTAGCGGGAGGGAGGGAGACCCAGTACTTC.

This chain connects TRBV5-4 to TRBJ2-7, with 10 bases aligning to TRBD2. The germline V gene encodes CDR1 SGHNT and CDR2 YYREEE (reference sequence). V trimming: 0 bases; J trimming: 7 bases; junction bases outside the gene matches: 7. This CDR3 comprises 15 residues. The CDR3 here is CASSLVTSGKGEQYF. CDR3 bases: TGTGCCAGCAGCTTGGTAACTAGCGGGAAGGGTGAGCAGTACTTC. Based on the CDR3 plus reference TRBV5-4 and TRBJ2-7, the full variable domain is ETGVTQSPTHLIKTRGQQVTLRCSSQSGHNTVSWYQQALGQGPQFIFQYYREEENGRGNFPPRFSGLQFPNYSSELNVNALELDDSALYLCASSLVTSGKGEQYFGPGTRLTVT.

This clone was seen a handful of times. The chain is built from TRBV9 and TRBJ2-3, with 13 bases fitting TRBD2. Looked up from germline, CDR1 is SGDLS and CDR2 is YYNGEE. The CDR3 spans 18 residues. Trimming cost V 4 bases and J 0 bases; bases outside gene matches: 8. CDR3 DNA sequence: TGTGCCAGCAGCCCAAGACTAGCGGGAGGAAGTAGCACAGATACGCAGTATTTT. It is translated as CASSPRLAGGSSTDTQYF.

This clone came up once. The chain is built from TRBV4-3 and TRBJ2-3, with 9 bases identical to TRBD2. This CDR3 is built from 18 residues. CDR1 LGHNA and CDR2 YSLEER come from the germline V gene. V was clipped by 0 bases and J by 2 bases; unmatched bases: 9. CDR3 coding DNA: TGCGCCAGCAGCCAAGAAGGAGGACTAGCGATGAACACAGATACGCAGTATTTT. Protein product: CASSQEGGLAMNTDTQYF.

This clone was detected a few times. The genes are TRBV5-4 and TRBJ1-1, with D possibly TRBD1 on 6 matching bases. This CDR3 spans 15 amino acids. V was trimmed by 4 bases and J by 4 bases, leaving 17 bases between them. Germline V CDR1 and CDR2: SGHNT, YYREEE (reference sequence). CDR3 DNA: TGTGCCAGCAGCCAAAAGTTGGGGGCTGGCACTGAAGCTTTCTTT. Its protein product is CASSQKLGAGTEAFF.

The chain carries TRBV9 and TRBJ2-2; 7 nucleotides agree with TRBD2. V lost 0 bases, J lost 4 bases, and 18 bases stayed unmatched. The germline V gene has CDR1 SGDLS and CDR2 YYNGEE. The length of the CDR3 is 20 residues. The chain's CDR3 is CASSVVEIGASGFITGELFF. The CDR3 bases are TGTGCCAGCAGCGTAGTCGAGATCGGGGCTAGCGGTTTTATCACCGGGGAGCTGTTTTTT.

J is TRBJ2-1 and V is TRBV6-5, with a weak D call TRBD2 (5 bases). Germline CDR1 is MNHEY and CDR2 is SVGAGI. This CDR3 region has 11 residues. Trimming took 6 bases from V and 7 from J, leaving 7 bases between them. CDR3 in DNA: TGTGCCAGCAGGTCGGGGAATGAGCAGTTCTTC. Its protein product is CASRSGNEQFF.

V and J are TRBV28 and TRBJ1-1; D gene uncertain. The CDR3 runs to 14 residues. V lost 3 bases and J lost 0, with 8 bases in between. Looked up from germline, CDR1 is MDHEN and CDR2 is SYDVKM. The CDR3 coding sequence is TGTGCCAGCAGTTTCCCCGGTTTGAACACTGAAGCTTTCTTT. Amino acid sequence: CASSFPGLNTEAFF.